The entry that follows covers one T cell receptor (beta chain) sequence. Its antigen is still unknown. The PCR made use of 60 Vbeta and 13 Jbeta primers. Method: immunoSEQ multiplex PCR; TCRdb's copy keeps in-frame clones and lacks some. The sample yields roughly 74,000 clones, roughly 79% seen once. This record belongs to a study of cytomegalovirus exposure and HLA in healthy donors. General study findings and limits: A cluster of highly shared sequence variants was likely a sequencing artifact. DRB1 had the most TCR associations and HLA-C the fewest, a later analysis found, with rates varying by HLA locus.

The TCR originated in a man aged 35 to 55 in good health and CMV-seronegative. Sequencing was performed on PBMCs.

CDR3 sequence reads: CASSLGQGLHNEQFF. The CDR3 bases are TGTGCCAGCAGCTTAGGCCAGGGACTCCACAATGAGCAGTTCTTC. The V and J genes are TRBV7-9 and TRBJ2-1; the D gene is possibly TRBD2 (6 bases). The CDR3 loop spans 15 amino acids. Germline V gene data show CDR1 as SEHNR and CDR2 as FQNEAQ (reference sequence). The V and J ends lost 1 base and 5 bases respectively, with 12 bases between them. Based on the CDR3 plus reference TRBV7-9 and TRBJ2-1, the full variable domain is DTGVSQNPRHKITKRGQNVTFRCDPISEHNRLYWYRQTLGQGPEFLTYFQNEAQLEKSRLLSDRFSAERPKGSFSTLEIQRTEQGDSAMYLCASSLGQGLHNEQFFGPGTRLTVL.